This is a list of T cell receptor beta chains from one sample in a study of blood T cell repertoires in COVID-19. TCRdb keeps only in-frame clones here, not all; method: immunoSEQ multiplex PCR. The sample yields more than 450,000 clones, about nine tenths seen once. The sequenced material came from PBMCs or T cells enriched from blood (not recorded which). Receptors were obtained from a woman aged 18-29 years who had recovered from COVID-19. Each CDR3 is given with its conserved first and last residue. Fields, in order: J gene, clone size, V gene, D gene, CDR3 protein, CDR3 DNA. A D gene is named only where the DNA matches it firmly. Clone size is not always given. Where it is, it says once, few, many or a class for expanded clones.

TRBJ2-7,NA,TRBV11-2,NA,CASSPSHVWPTYEQYF,TGTGCCAGCAGCCCATCCCATGTCTGGCCCACCTACGAGCAGTACTTC
TRBJ2-7,few,TRBV24-1,TRBD2,CATSDFGGDSPYEQYF,TGTGCCACCAGTGATTTCGGGGGGGACTCCCCCTACGAGCAGTACTTC
TRBJ2-7,few,TRBV19,NA,CASSMAAAYSYEQYF,TGTGCCAGTAGTATGGCGGCAGCCTACTCCTACGAGCAGTACTTC
TRBJ2-6,NA,TRBV6-5,NA,CASLYSGANVLTF,TGTGCCAGCTTATACTCTGGGGCCAACGTCCTGACTTTC
TRBJ2-1,once,TRBV2,NA,CASSLTSNEQFF,TGTGCCAGCAGTCTTACATCCAATGAGCAGTTCTTC
TRBJ2-3,NA,TRBV4-1,TRBD2,CASSQEISGGAGDTQYF,TGCGCCAGCAGCCAAGAAATAAGCGGGGGGGCCGGGGATACGCAGTATTTT
TRBJ1-5,NA,TRBV7-9,TRBD1,CASSSRRGQGIDQPQHF,TGTGCCAGCAGCTCCCGGAGGGGGCAGGGGATCGATCAGCCCCAGCATTTT
TRBJ2-7,NA,TRBV5-6,NA,CASTQEGEQYF,TGTGCCAGCACCCAGGAGGGTGAGCAGTACTTC
TRBJ1-1,NA,TRBV18,NA,CASSPSRGDSEAFF,TGTGCCAGCTCACCTTCAAGGGGCGACAGTGAAGCTTTCTTT
TRBJ1-6,once,TRBV19,NA,CASSIIQGGNSPLHF,TGTGCCAGTAGTATTATCCAGGGAGGGAATTCACCCCTCCACTTT
TRBJ1-2,NA,TRBV30,TRBD1,CAWKPGGDGYTF,TGTGCCTGGAAGCCAGGGGGTGATGGCTACACCTTC
TRBJ2-2,NA,TRBV28,TRBD1,CASSFPDRARTGELFF,TGTGCCAGCAGTTTCCCCGACAGGGCGCGGACCGGGGAGCTGTTTTTT
TRBJ1-4,NA,TRBV11-2,NA,CASSPRGGHNEKLFF,TGTGCCAGCAGCCCTAGGGGGGGTCATAATGAAAAACTGTTTTTT
TRBJ1-6,NA,TRBV28,TRBD1,CASIGDRGKSPLHF,TGTGCCAGCATTGGGGACAGGGGAAAGTCACCCCTCCACTTT
TRBJ2-5,NA,TRBV23-1,NA,CASSRRGQTQYF,TGCGCCAGCAGTCGCAGGGGACAGACCCAGTACTTC
TRBJ2-1,NA,TRBV5-8,NA,CASSRRGSSNEQFF,TGTGCCAGCAGCCGCCGGGGAAGCTCCAATGAGCAGTTCTTC
TRBJ2-3,NA,TRBV19,NA,CASSKRGGTADTQYF,TGTGCCAGTAGTAAGAGGGGGGGGACCGCAGATACGCAGTATTTT
TRBJ2-6,NA,TRBV19,TRBD1,CASKETGISGANVLTF,TGTGCCAGTAAGGAGACAGGGATCTCTGGGGCCAACGTCCTGACTTTC
TRBJ2-3,NA,TRBV3-1/TRBV3-2,TRBD1,CASSRTGGTDTQYF,TGTGCCAGCAGCCGAACAGGGGGCACAGATACGCAGTATTTT
TRBJ2-3,NA,TRBV5-4,TRBD1,CASSSPDRGRGTDTQYF,TGTGCCAGCAGCTCCCCCGACAGGGGGCGAGGCACAGATACGCAGTATTTT
TRBJ2-3,NA,TRBV7-9,NA,CASSSPWGQSSTDTQYF,TGTGCCAGCAGCTCCCCTTGGGGCCAATCATCCACAGATACGCAGTATTTT
TRBJ1-2,NA,TRBV15,NA,CATSRSLNEEGYTF,TGTGCCACCAGCCGGTCCCTCAATGAGGAAGGCTACACCTTC
TRBJ1-1,NA,TRBV7-6,TRBD1,CASSVTGGSTEAFF,TGTGCCAGCAGCGTGACAGGGGGAAGCACTGAAGCTTTCTTT
TRBJ2-3,NA,TRBV12-2,NA,CASRSIGADTQYF,TGTGCAAGTCGCTCGATAGGGGCGGATACGCAGTATTTT
TRBJ2-5,NA,TRBV3-1/TRBV3-2,NA,CASSQEITQETQYF,TGTGCCAGCAGCCAAGAAATTACACAAGAGACCCAGTACTTC
TRBJ1-1,NA,TRBV29-1,NA,CSVSGHQGTEAFF,TGCAGCGTCTCCGGACACCAGGGCACTGAAGCTTTCTTT
TRBJ1-2,NA,TRBV28,TRBD1,CASSFQKGASYTF,TGTGCCAGCAGTTTCCAAAAGGGGGCAAGCTACACCTTC
TRBJ1-5,NA,TRBV3-1/TRBV3-2,TRBD1,CASSPRQGGQPQHF,TGTGCCAGCAGCCCGAGACAGGGGGGACAGCCCCAGCATTTT
TRBJ2-5,NA,TRBV30,NA,CAWSVGETQYF,TGTGCCTGGAGTGTCGGGGAGACCCAGTACTTC
TRBJ1-3,NA,TRBV7-8,NA,CASSGQQGDPGNTIYF,TGTGCCAGCAGCGGCCAACAGGGAGATCCTGGAAACACCATATATTTT
TRBJ1-1,NA,TRBV10-3,NA,CAITRTENTEAFF,TGTGCCATCACCCGGACAGAGAACACTGAAGCTTTCTTT
TRBJ1-2,once,TRBV5-1,TRBD1,CASSLVAGGNYGYTF,TGCGCCAGCAGCTTGGTAGCAGGGGGCAACTATGGCTACACCTTC
TRBJ1-1,NA,TRBV6-6,TRBD1,CASSLQGWNTEAFF,TGTGCCAGCAGTTTACAGGGGTGGAACACTGAAGCTTTCTTT
TRBJ1-2,NA,TRBV6-1,NA,CASSEASEGQGYTF,TGTGCCAGCAGTGAAGCGTCGGAAGGACAGGGCTACACCTTC
TRBJ1-2,NA,TRBV19,NA,CASSTSLTGLGGYTF,TGTGCCAGTAGTACCTCGTTAACAGGGCTTGGTGGCTACACCTTC
TRBJ2-5,NA,TRBV18,TRBD1,CASSPFGQGEETQYF,TGTGCCAGCTCACCATTCGGACAGGGGGAAGAGACCCAGTACTTC
TRBJ1-1,NA,TRBV6-5,NA,CASTIFGGVSTFF,TGTGCCAGCACCATATTCGGGGGGGTTTCGACTTTCTTT
TRBJ1-1,NA,TRBV30,NA,CAWSVPGSGSMNTEAFF,TGTGCCTGGAGTGTACCCGGTTCTGGGAGCATGAACACTGAAGCTTTCTTT
TRBJ2-7,NA,TRBV3-1/TRBV3-2,NA,CASSQVAYEQYF,TGTGCCAGCAGCCAAGTCGCCTACGAGCAGTACTTC
TRBJ1-1,NA,TRBV5-4,NA,CASSLPTRDTEAFF,TGTGCCAGCAGCTTGCCTACACGGGACACTGAAGCTTTCTTT
TRBJ2-1,NA,TRBV29-1,TRBD2,CSTPGLAYNEQFF,TGCAGCACTCCGGGACTAGCGTACAATGAGCAGTTCTTC
TRBJ2-1,NA,TRBV27,TRBD2,CASSGSGVLAGGYNEQFF,TGTGCCAGCAGTGGGAGTGGGGTACTAGCGGGGGGCTACAATGAGCAGTTCTTC
TRBJ1-1,few,TRBV19,NA,CASSTEGIAEAFF,TGTGCCAGTAGTACGGAGGGCATAGCTGAAGCTTTCTTT
TRBJ1-6,NA,TRBV18,TRBD1,CASSASGTGQSPLHF,TGTGCCAGCTCGGCATCTGGGACAGGCCAGTCACCCCTCCACTTT
TRBJ2-7,NA,TRBV6-5,NA,CASSPVLQARHEQYF,TGTGCCAGCAGCCCGGTCCTGCAGGCCCGCCACGAGCAGTACTTC
TRBJ1-2,NA,TRBV12-3/TRBV12-4,NA,CASSLGFSGYTF,TGTGCCAGCAGTTTAGGATTCAGTGGCTACACCTTC
TRBJ2-5,NA,TRBV19,TRBD1,CASSLDRGETQYF,TGTGCCAGTAGTTTGGACAGGGGAGAGACCCAGTACTTC
TRBJ2-3,NA,TRBV2,TRBD2,CASSKGLAGGTSTDTQYF,TGTGCCAGCAGTAAAGGACTAGCGGGGGGGACTAGCACAGATACGCAGTATTTT
TRBJ1-2,NA,TRBV7-2,TRBD1,CASRKFEGAIDYGYTF,TGTGCCAGCAGAAAGTTCGAGGGGGCGATCGACTATGGCTACACCTTC
TRBJ1-4,NA,TRBV2,TRBD1,CASREGASGEKLFF,TGTGCCAGCCGGGAGGGGGCGAGTGGTGAAAAACTGTTTTTT
TRBJ1-6,NA,TRBV7-2,NA,CASSLGRLGGVYNSPLHF,TGTGCCAGCAGCTTAGGTCGGTTAGGGGGGGTTTATAATTCACCCCTCCACTTT
TRBJ1-2,once,TRBV28,NA,CASTYITGGYTF,TGTGCCAGCACCTACATAACGGGTGGCTACACCTTC
TRBJ2-7,NA,TRBV12-3/TRBV12-4,NA,CASSTGGAKLQYF,TGTGCCAGCAGCACAGGCGGGGCGAAGCTCCAGTACTTC
TRBJ2-7,NA,TRBV11-2,TRBD1,CASSLGPSGGSDEQYF,TGTGCCAGCAGCTTAGGGCCCTCAGGGGGTTCGGACGAGCAGTACTTC